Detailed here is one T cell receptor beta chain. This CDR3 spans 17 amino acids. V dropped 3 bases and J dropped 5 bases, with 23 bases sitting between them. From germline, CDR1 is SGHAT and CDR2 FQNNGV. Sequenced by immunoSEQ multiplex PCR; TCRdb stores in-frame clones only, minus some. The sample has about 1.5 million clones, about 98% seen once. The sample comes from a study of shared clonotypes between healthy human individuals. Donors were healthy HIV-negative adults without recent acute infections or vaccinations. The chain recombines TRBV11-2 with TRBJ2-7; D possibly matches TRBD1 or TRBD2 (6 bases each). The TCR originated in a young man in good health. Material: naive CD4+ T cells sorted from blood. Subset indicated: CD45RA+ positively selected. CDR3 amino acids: CASSLIMGGRDAHEQYF. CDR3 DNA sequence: TGTGCCAGCAGCTTGATCATGGGGGGCCGGGACGCCCACGAGCAGTACTTC.